This T cell receptor (beta chain) was identified during a study of blood T cell repertoires in COVID-19. As for the study in general: The study drew acute and convalescent COVID-19 samples from the United States, Italy and Spain. In each case, the material was cDNA or gDNA derived from T cells, B-cell-depleted T cells, or PBMCs.

Per the authors' pipeline: Estimation of nucleated cell counts was performed using reference gene primer amplification. The repertoire was sequenced with immunoSEQ multiplex PCR; TCRdb's copy has only in-frame clones and lacks some. That table furnishes V, J and clone size, whereas the DNA furnished D and trimming. Altogether fewer than 150,000 clones are present, about 84% being singletons, with the ten largest covering roughly 8.6%. V lost 7 bases and J lost 7, with 11 bases in between. Germline CDR1 and CDR2: SNHLY and FYNNEI. The CDR3 spans 13 residues. The receptor was isolated from a woman older than 75 in a cohort sampled during active or convalescent COVID-19. The chain joins TRBV2 to TRBJ1-6, with a tentative D call TRBD1 (6 bases). Material: peripheral blood. CDR3 sequence reads: CASTRGGNSPLHF. Written as DNA, the CDR3 is TGTGCCAGCACGAGGGGGGGGAATTCACCCCTCCACTTT.